This paragraph reports one T cell receptor (beta chain). TCRdb keeps only in-frame clones here, not all; method: immunoSEQ multiplex PCR. Here the sample spans under 90,000 clones, 85% to 95% being singletons. This sample is part of a study of technical replicates of blood from a handful of donors. With 1 base clipped from V and 8 bases from J, the junction kept 8 bases outside the gene matches. The CDR3 consists of 15 residues. Germline values: CDR1 GTSNPN, CDR2 SVGIG (reference sequence). Sample: T cells isolated from PBMCs. The rearrangement uses TRBV30 and TRBJ1-6, with 7 bases matching TRBD1. The receptor was isolated from a human donor in good health. The CDR3 loop reads CAWSGPTGTDSPLHF. In DNA form, the CDR3 reads TGTGCCTGGAGTGGCCCGACAGGGACGGATTCACCCCTCCACTTT.